This T cell receptor beta chain derives from a study of cytomegalovirus exposure and HLA in healthy donors. In germline, CDR1 is GTSNPN, CDR2 SVGIG (reference sequence). The V end lost 3 bases, the J end lost 11 bases, and 22 bases lay between the germline ends. The CDR3 is made up of 14 amino acids. In the PCR, 60 Vbeta and 13 Jbeta primers were used. The protocol was immunoSEQ multiplex PCR, while the TCRdb copy is restricted to in-frame clones and leaves out a portion. This sample's table has roughly 190,000 clones. The sequenced sample consisted of PBMCs. This receptor was taken from a man under 40 in good health and CMV-seronegative. V usage is TRBV30 and J usage is TRBJ2-5, with D perhaps TRBD2 (6 bases). Here the CDR3 DNA reads TGTGCCTGGAGACCCGGGACGGTCGGAGGGGAGCAGTACTTC. It is translated as CAWRPGTVGGEQYF.